The 26 T cell receptor beta chains given below trace back to one sample, sequenced in a study of radiotherapy plus CTLA-4 blockade in lung cancer (dated by TCRdb to 2016 to 2019). The library was prepared using the immunoSEQ multiplex PCR assay. TCRdb carries this immuneACCESS record with in-frame sequences only. Its versions omit some clonotypes, under half of them owing to an unresolved V gene in the studies checked, with the rest unexplained. Across this sample there are some 50,000 clones, with 65% to 85% seen only once. The top ten hold 3.2% of the sample. Sequenced here: peripheral blood, sampled from a patient treated with radiotherapy plus ipilimumab. The receptors were sampled from a human donor with non-small cell lung cancer who had a partial response to radiotherapy plus ipilimumab.

The rearrangement joins TRBV7-9 to TRBJ1-4, with 7 positions matching TRBD1. The V segment lost 2 bases and the J segment 6 bases; nucleotides outside the gene matches: 6. This CDR3 comprises 15 residues. Germline CDR1 is SEHNR and CDR2 is FQNEAQ (reference sequence). The CDR3 nucleotides read TGTGCCAGCAGCTTAAGGTCAGGGGGTCATGAAAAACTGTTTTTT. Amino acid sequence: CASSLRSGGHEKLFF. Supplemented by reference TRBV7-9 and TRBJ1-4, the full variable domain reads DTGVSQNPRHKITKRGQNVTFRCDPISEHNRLYWYRQTLGQGPEFLTYFQNEAQLEKSRLLSDRFSAERPKGSFSTLEIQRTEQGDSAMYLCASSLRSGGHEKLFFGSGTQLSVL.

In this sample, this clone turned up once. The chain is built from TRBV7-9 and TRBJ1-6; D might be TRBD1 (5 bases). With 5 bases removed from V and 0 bases from J, the gap between germline ends came to 11 bases. There are 16 residues in the CDR3. Germline V lookup: CDR1 SEHNR, CDR2 FQNEAQ (reference sequence). CDR3 sequence: CASSGVGGSYNSPLHF. The CDR3 bases are TGTGCCAGCAGCGGGGTGGGGGGCTCCTATAATTCACCCCTCCACTTT.

The chain couples TRBV28 to TRBJ1-2; D gene ambiguous. The V end lost 2 bases, the J end lost 7 bases, and 20 bases lay between the germline ends. The CDR3 contains 16 residues. CDR1 and CDR2 (germline): MDHEN, SYDVKM. The CDR3 DNA sequence: TGTGCCAGCAGTTTAATAACCCCCTCACGAGATGCTGGCTACACCTTC. Translating it yields CASSLITPSRDAGYTF.

This sequence joins TRBV5-1 and TRBJ1-4; the match to TRBD1 covers 7 bases. Germline V CDR1 and CDR2: SGHRS, YFSETQ. The CDR3 spans 15 residues. The V gene end was trimmed by 5 bases and the J gene end by 8 bases; junction bases not matched to a gene: 12. The CDR3 here is CASSPRTGLNEKLFF. The CDR3 bases are TGCGCCAGCAGTCCTAGGACAGGACTGAACGAAAAACTGTTTTTT.

This chain links TRBV5-1 with TRBJ2-2; 15 bases match TRBD2. This CDR3 spans 16 amino acids. CDR1 and CDR2 (germline): SGHRS, YFSETQ. Losses at the gene ends were 3 bases for V and 7 bases for J; bases not matched to a gene: 4. CDR3: CASSWTSGGALGELFF. The DNA of the CDR3 is TGCGCCAGCAGCTGGACTAGCGGGGGGGCCCTCGGGGAGCTGTTTTTT.

This clone was seen a few times. V and J are TRBV30 and TRBJ1-1; TRBD1 agrees at 8 bases. The trim removed 2 bases at V and 5 bases at J, leaving 4 bases unmatched. Germline CDR1 GTSNPN, CDR2 SVGIG (reference sequence). The length of the CDR3 is 13 residues. The CDR3 nucleotides are TGTGCCTGGAGTCTACAGGGGGGAACTGAAGCTTTCTTT. It specifies CAWSLQGGTEAFF.

The V call is TRBV5-6, the J call TRBJ1-2; the match to TRBD1 covers 10 bases. The CDR3 contains 13 residues. The V and J ends lost 4 bases and 8 bases, in that order; junction bases with no gene match: 5. Germline CDR1 SGHDT, CDR2 YYEEEE. The DNA for the CDR3 is TGTGCCAGCAGCGAGACAGGGGGCGAGGGCTACACCTTC. It yields the protein CASSETGGEGYTF.

This clone was seen only a few times. The chain combines TRBV4-2 with TRBJ2-5, with D maybe TRBD1 (5 bases). From germline, CDR1 is LGHNA and CDR2 YNFKEQ. This CDR3 spans 16 amino acids. V lost 1 base and J lost 1, with 13 bases in between. CDR3 nucleotide sequence: TGTGCCAGCAGCCAAGGTGAAGGGGATTTCCAAGAGACCCAGTACTTC. Amino acids: CASSQGEGDFQETQYF.

The chain is built from TRBV30 and TRBJ2-3; D not certain. V dropped 5 bases and J dropped 3 bases, with 12 bases sitting between them. The CDR3 is 13 amino acids. Germline CDR1 and CDR2: GTSNPN and SVGIG (reference sequence). The CDR3 sequence: CAWSSGWTDTQYF. CDR3 nucleotide sequence: TGTGCCTGGTCATCCGGTTGGACAGATACGCAGTATTTT.

The V gene is TRBV12-5, the J gene TRBJ1-2, with D possibly matching TRBD1 (6 bases). The germline CDR1 and CDR2 sequences are LGHNT and FRNRAP. The CDR3 is made up of 18 amino acids. V was clipped by 5 bases and J by 5 bases, with 27 bases between them. The CDR3 DNA reads TGTGCTAGTGGTCTACTCTCAGGGGCTTTCACTCCACCTTATGGCTACACCTTC. It yields the protein CASGLLSGAFTPPYGYTF.

This clone turned up a few times. V is TRBV16 and J is TRBJ2-7; TRBD2 aligns across 13 bases. The CDR3 is 15 amino acids. J gave up 5 bases and V 5 bases, and 6 bases lay outside the gene matches. CDR1 is KGHSY and CDR2 is FQNENV in the germline V gene. CDR3 DNA sequence: TGTGCCAGCAGCGTGACTAGCGGGGGGATCAACGAGCAGTACTTC. Amino acid sequence: CASSVTSGGINEQYF.

CDR3 sequence: CASSMGLVREQYF. The CDR3 bases are TGTGCCAGCAGCATGGGACTAGTGAGGGAGCAGTACTTC. The chain combines TRBV7-9 with TRBJ2-7; 8 bases map to TRBD2. This CDR3 has 13 amino acids. Germline trimming cut 5 bases from V and 7 bases from J; bases unmatched to any gene: 7. Per the germline V gene, CDR1 is SEHNR and CDR2 is FQNEAQ (reference sequence).

This rearrangement joins TRBV7-9 to TRBJ2-1; D remains unclear. The CDR3 contains 14 residues. The germline V gene has CDR1 SEHNR and CDR2 FQNEAQ (reference sequence). The V and J ends lost 1 base and 3 bases respectively, with 7 bases between them. CDR3 region: CASSLVLYYNEQFF. The DNA of the CDR3 is TGTGCCAGCAGCTTAGTACTTTACTACAATGAGCAGTTCTTC.

The rearrangement uses TRBV2 and TRBJ1-2, with 12 bases matching TRBD1. Germline-derived CDR1 and CDR2 are SNHLY and FYNNEI. CDR3 size: 17 residues. After removal of 3 bases from V and 0 bases from J, the junction contained 5 bases not matched to a gene. CDR3 region: CASSDGTGGITNYGYTF. DNA of the CDR3: TGTGCCAGCAGTGACGGGACAGGGGGCATCACTAACTATGGCTACACCTTC.

CDR3 coding DNA: TGCGCCAGCAGTATTGGGACACTGGGGGATACGCAGTATTTT. This encodes CASSIGTLGDTQYF. The chain carries TRBV10-2 and TRBJ2-3; tentative D call: TRBD1 (6 bases). The V gene's germline CDR1 is WSHSY and CDR2 SAAADI. The CDR3 covers 14 residues. Trimming removed 5 bases from V and 6 bases from J, with 15 bases in between.

The genes are TRBV5-6 and TRBJ2-1, with D uncertain. Trimming removed 5 bases at V and 9 bases at J, with 12 bases between. The CDR3 loop spans 12 amino acids. Germline V gives CDR1 SGHDT, CDR2 YYEEEE. CDR3 DNA sequence: TGTGCCAGCAGGAGTCCACCGGGTGAGCAGTTCTTC. It encodes CASRSPPGEQFF.

The chain joins TRBV4-2 to TRBJ2-2, with a weak D call TRBD1 (6 bases). V was clipped by 0 bases and J by 2 bases, with 19 bases between them. This CDR3 comprises 19 residues. CDR1 and CDR2 from the germline V gene are LGHNA and YNFKEQ. CDR3 bases: TGTGCCAGCAGCCAAGAGGCGCCAGGGGTCCCGTTAAACACCGGGGAGCTGTTTTTT. This translates into CASSQEAPGVPLNTGELFF.

This chain uses TRBV6-5 with TRBJ1-2; D not resolved. This CDR3 contains 15 residues. CDR1 and CDR2 (germline): MNHEY, SVGAGI. The ends were cut back, 2 bases at V and 0 bases at J, with 10 bases in the middle. Written as DNA, the CDR3 is TGTGCCAGCAGTTACCAACTGGGCACTAACTATGGCTACACCTTC. The encoded protein is CASSYQLGTNYGYTF.

The chain links TRBV7-2 to TRBJ2-5; TRBD1 is a possible D gene (6 bases). Judging by the DNA end, TRBJ2-7 fits better; the J call may be wrong. CDR1 is SGHTA, CDR2 FQGNSA, per germline. The CDR3 loop spans 14 amino acids. This CDR3 is CASSLGQEYYEQYF. CDR3 coding DNA: TGTGCCAGCAGCTTAGGACAGGAATACTACGAGCAGTACTTC.

This sequence joins TRBV4-3 and TRBJ1-4; D remains ambiguous. With 0 bases removed from V and 5 bases from J, the gap between germline ends came to 10 bases. In germline, CDR1 is LGHNA, CDR2 YSLEER. This CDR3 is built from 15 residues. The chain's CDR3 is CASSQDRRWNEKLFF. DNA of the CDR3: TGCGCCAGCAGCCAAGACCGTCGGTGGAATGAAAAACTGTTTTTT.

The chain joins TRBV11-3 to TRBJ2-2; 8 bases align to TRBD2. Trimming took 5 bases from V and 5 from J; bases not matched to a gene: 7. CDR1 and CDR2 (germline): SGHNT, YENEEA. The CDR3 totals 15 residues. The CDR3 DNA follows: TGTGCCAGCAGCCCCGGGACTAGACGTACCGGGGAGCTGTTTTTT. Amino acid sequence: CASSPGTRRTGELFF. The full variable domain, in which reference TRBV11-3 and TRBJ2-2 provide the parts outside the CDR3, is EAGVVQSPRYKIIEKKQPVAFWCNPISGHNTLYWYLQNLGQGPELLIRYENEEAVDDSQLPKDRFSAERLKGVDSTLKIQPAELGDSAVYLCASSPGTRRTGELFFGEGSRLTVL.

This CDR3 is CASSQDSASGVVGTQYF. In nucleotides, the CDR3 is TGTGCCAGCAGCCAAGATTCGGCTAGCGGGGTAGTGGGTACGCAGTATTTT. This rearrangement joins TRBV4-2 to TRBJ2-3; 9 bases are shared with TRBD2. CDR3 size: 17 residues. From germline, CDR1 is LGHNA and CDR2 YNFKEQ. The V gene end was trimmed by 0 bases and the J gene end by 8 bases; junction bases not matched to a gene: 12.

The J gene is TRBJ2-5, the V gene TRBV6-1; possibly TRBD2 for D (6 bases). This CDR3 is built from 14 residues. In germline, CDR1 is MNHNS, CDR2 SASEGT. V gave up 0 bases and J gave up 7 bases, with 12 bases separating them. The CDR3 bases are TGTGCCAGCAGTGAAGCGCTATCAGCGGGGACCCAGTACTTC. Translating gives CASSEALSAGTQYF.

V is TRBV6-5 and J is TRBJ2-7; TRBD1 matches 9 bases. The CDR3 is made up of 15 amino acids. J was trimmed by 3 bases and V by 0 bases; bases with no gene match: 3. Germline CDR1 reads MNHEY; CDR2 reads SVGAGI. CDR3 residues: CASSYSTGGVYEQYF. CDR3 nucleotides: TGTGCCAGCAGTTACTCGACAGGGGGGGTCTACGAGCAGTACTTC.

The chain recombines TRBV5-1 with TRBJ1-5; D possibly corresponds to TRBD1 (6 bases). The V end lost 4 bases, the J end lost 3 bases, and 14 bases lay between the germline ends. The CDR3 consists of 15 residues. From germline, CDR1 is SGHRS and CDR2 YFSETQ. CDR3 bases: TGCGCCAGCAGCGTATCAGGGGCCAACAATCAGCCCCAGCATTTT. This encodes CASSVSGANNQPQHF.

The J gene is TRBJ2-5, the V gene TRBV10-2; weak D call: TRBD1 (7 bases). The CDR3 sequence is 14 residues long. Germline V gene data show CDR1 as WSHSY and CDR2 as SAAADI. The V end was cut by 4 bases, the J end by 5 bases, with 14 bases between. CDR3 protein: CASSVWAGGETQYF. The CDR3 coding sequence is TGCGCCAGCAGTGTCTGGGCAGGGGGGGAGACCCAGTACTTC.